This entry describes one T cell receptor (beta chain). A read error may be the cause here, since a much bigger clone is one base away. The conserved phenylalanine or tryptophan is not found at the CDR3 terminus, so this likely reflects a read error. This specimen belongs to a study of molecular identifiers for immune sequencing clone quantification. The germline V gene has CDR1 MNHEY and CDR2 SVGEGT. The CDR3 loop spans 15 amino acids. V was clipped by 2 bases and J by 3 bases, with 12 bases between them. TCRdb redid the calling of the PCR reads with MiXCR, one entry per CDR3 protein. The repertoire includes around 480,000 distinct CDR3 sequences, about a fifth of them detected once, and under 0.85% sits in the top ten.

This receptor was taken from a human donor in good health. Some libraries in this study had Jurkat cell RNA spiked in. The chain employs TRBV6-2 or TRBV6-3 and TRBJ2-3; no definite D call. Sequencing used naive CD8+ T cells from blood, with Jurkat cell RNA spiked in. The subset here: FACS-sorted CD8+CD4-CCR7+CD45RA+ naive T cells. CDR3 bases: TGTGCCAGCAGTTACCGCTACGGAGAAACAGATACGCAGTATTCT. This encodes CASSYRYGETDTQYS.